A selection of T cell receptor beta chains follows, all from one sample in a study of technical replicates of blood from several donors. Produced via immunoSEQ multiplex PCR; TCRdb's table is partial and in-frame only. The data hold about 85,000 clones, with about 94% observed a single time. The sample comprised T cells isolated from PBMCs. These receptors came from a human donor in good health. CDR3s include the opening cysteine and the closing phenylalanine or tryptophan. Each record gives: D gene, V gene, clone size, J gene, CDR3 DNA, CDR3 protein. D genes are given only for firm matches. Size is stated for part of the rows, as once, few or many counts, or as a class when the clone is expanded.

TRBD2	TRBV5-1	-	TRBJ2-3	TGCGCCAGCAGCTTGGCAAGCGGGGGGGCGAGGGATACGCAGTATTTT	CASSLASGGARDTQYF
TRBD1	TRBV4-1	-	TRBJ1-6	TGCGCCAGCAGCCACATGACAGGGGTGAATTCACCCCTCCACTTT	CASSHMTGVNSPLHF
TRBD2	TRBV11-2	-	TRBJ2-1	TGTGCCAGCAGCTTAAGGGCTAGCGGGGTCCAAAGCTCCTACAATGAGCAGTTCTTC	CASSLRASGVQSSYNEQFF
-	TRBV5-4	once	TRBJ2-7	TGTGCCAGCAGCTTGGTGGGCGGGGTAGGGTCCGAGCAGTACTTC	CASSLVGGVGSEQYF
TRBD1	TRBV7-9	-	TRBJ2-7	TGTGCCAGCAGAAGACAGGGCCGTGACGGCGAGCAGTACTTC	CASRRQGRDGEQYF
TRBD1	TRBV19	-	TRBJ1-2	TGTGCCAGTCTTTCGGACAGGGGGGGCTATGGCTACACCTTC	CASLSDRGGYGYTF
TRBD2	TRBV28	-	TRBJ2-1	TGTGCCAGCAGCCTGGACGGACTAGCGGCTTCCTACAATGAGCAGTTCTTC	CASSLDGLAASYNEQFF
-	TRBV4-1	-	TRBJ1-6	TGCGCCGTAACGCAGGGGATCGGGGATTCACCCCTCCACTTT	CAVTQGIGDSPLHF
TRBD1	TRBV18	-	TRBJ2-7	TGTGCCAGCTCACCGGGACAGGGTGCCTACGAGCAGTACTTC	CASSPGQGAYEQYF
-	TRBV5-1	-	TRBJ2-2	TGCGCCAGCAGCTTGGCGAGCGTGGGGAACACCGGGGAGCTGTTTTTT	CASSLASVGNTGELFF
TRBD2	TRBV10-1	once	TRBJ2-1	TGCGCCAGGTCTCTCCGCGGGCTAGCGGGAGGCAATGAGCAGTTCTTC	CARSLRGLAGGNEQFF
-	TRBV10-1	-	TRBJ2-2	TGCGCCAGCACCGGCGGGGAAGGGAGGGAGCTGTTTTTT	CASTGGEGRELFF
TRBD2	TRBV9	-	TRBJ2-1	TGTGCCAGCAGCGCTAGCGGTTCCTACAATGAGCAGTTCTTC	CASSASGSYNEQFF
-	TRBV9	-	TRBJ2-5	TGTGCCAGCAGCGTAAATCAGTTCCAAGAGACCCAGTACTTC	CASSVNQFQETQYF
TRBD1	TRBV11-2	-	TRBJ2-7	TGTGCCAGCAGCTTCGGACAGGGGAACGACGAGCAGTACTTC	CASSFGQGNDEQYF
TRBD2	TRBV7-6	-	TRBJ2-1	TGTGCCAGCGGTAAACTAGCGGGAGCTTCGGATGAGCAGTTCTTC	CASGKLAGASDEQFF
TRBD1	TRBV30	-	TRBJ1-6	TGTGCCTGGAGCCACACCGGGACAGGGGTAGTACCCCTCCACTTT	CAWSHTGTGVVPLHF
-	TRBV5-1	-	TRBJ2-2	TGCGCCAGCAGACAGATCACCGGGGAGCTGTTTTTT	CASRQITGELFF
TRBD2	TRBV29-1	-	TRBJ2-5	TGCAGCGCCCAGCGGGGGTTCCAAGAGACCCAGTACTTC	CSAQRGFQETQYF
TRBD2	TRBV11-2	once	TRBJ2-1	TGTGCCAGCAGCCCCACCCTACTCCTAGCGGGAGGAGGTAGTGAGCAGTTCTTC	CASSPTLLLAGGGSEQFF
TRBD1	TRBV29-1	-	TRBJ2-1	TGCAGCGTGCAGGGGGCGCTTAGGAATGAGCAGTTCTTC	CSVQGALRNEQFF
-	TRBV5-4	once	TRBJ2-1	TGTGCCAGCAGCTTATATACCGGGTTTGGCTACAATGAGCAGTTCTTC	CASSLYTGFGYNEQFF
-	TRBV7-2	-	TRBJ1-3	TGTGCCAGCAGCTTACACAGCCGGCAAGGAAACACCATATATTTT	CASSLHSRQGNTIYF
-	TRBV20-1	once	TRBJ2-7	TGCAGTGATTCAAATTTCTACGAGCAGTACTTC	CSDSNFYEQYF
-	TRBV20-1	-	TRBJ1-2	TGCAGTGCTATGGCTGGCTACACCTTC	CSAMAGYTF
-	TRBV4-1	-	TRBJ1-1	TGCGCCAGCAGCCAACAGGGTCGATTCGCTGAAGCTTTCTTT	CASSQQGRFAEAFF
-	TRBV25-1	-	TRBJ2-7	TGTGCCAGCAGTGCAGCAGGGCCTAGGTACGAGCAGTACTTC	CASSAAGPRYEQYF
TRBD1	TRBV28	-	TRBJ1-1	TGTGCCAGCAGTTCACAACAGGGGGCGGTTAACACTGAAGCTTTCTTT	CASSSQQGAVNTEAFF
TRBD2	TRBV10-3	-	TRBJ2-3	TGTGCCATCAGTGGGTTGGAACTAGCGGGAGGAGATACGCAGTATTTT	CAISGLELAGGDTQYF
TRBD1	TRBV28	-	TRBJ1-1	TGTGCCAGCAGTTTAACGACAGGGGGCACTGAAGCTTTCTTT	CASSLTTGGTEAFF
-	TRBV15	-	TRBJ2-1	TGTGCCACCAGCAGAGATCAAGGGGACAATGAGCAGTTCTTC	CATSRDQGDNEQFF
-	TRBV5-6	-	TRBJ1-2	TGTGCCAGCAGCTTGTTCGTAACAGCTGCTAACTATGGCTACACCTTC	CASSLFVTAANYGYTF
-	TRBV30	-	TRBJ1-1	TGTGCCTGGAATGTAGACTATGAGAACACTGAAGCTTTCTTT	CAWNVDYENTEAFF
-	TRBV5-1	-	TRBJ2-3	TGCGCCAGCAGCCCGGGGGACTTTCACACAGATACGCAGTATTTT	CASSPGDFHTDTQYF
-	TRBV2	-	TRBJ1-5	TGTGCCAGCAGCGGCGGACTCCCCCCAAAGCCCCAGCATTTT	CASSGGLPPKPQHF
-	TRBV25-1	-	TRBJ2-7	TGTGCCAGCAGCGCCCTAGGGGCCGGGGGAGAGCAGTACTTC	CASSALGAGGEQYF
-	TRBV9	once	TRBJ2-2	TGTGCCAGCAGCGTAGGGGCAGTTCCCTACACCGGGGAGCTGTTTTTT	CASSVGAVPYTGELFF
TRBD2	TRBV28	-	TRBJ2-1	TGTGCCAGCAGAGCCAGTGCTAGCGGGACGGCGAATGAGCAGTTCTTC	CASRASASGTANEQFF
-	TRBV9	-	TRBJ2-1	TGTGCCAGCAGCGTAGGCGGTCTTAATGAGCAGTTCTTC	CASSVGGLNEQFF
-	TRBV19	-	TRBJ1-2	TGTGCCAGTAGTATCCTCGATCAGGGGAGCTATGGCTACACCTTC	CASSILDQGSYGYTF
-	TRBV5-8	-	TRBJ2-7	TGTGCCAGCAGCTTTCTAGGGGATACAGCGCAGTACTTC	CASSFLGDTAQYF
TRBD2	TRBV5-1	-	TRBJ2-2	TGCGCCAGCAGCTTGAGAGCGGGAGGGCCGAGCGGGGAGCTGTTTTTT	CASSLRAGGPSGELFF
TRBD1	TRBV19	-	TRBJ1-5	TGTGCCAGTACCCCCGGGACAGGGTATTTTCAGCCCCAGCATTTT	CASTPGTGYFQPQHF
-	TRBV7-7	-	TRBJ2-2	TGTGCTAGCAGCTTAGGGGCAGACACGAACACCGGGGAGCTGTTTTTT	CASSLGADTNTGELFF
TRBD2	TRBV4-2	-	TRBJ2-3	TGTGCCAGCAGCCAAGGGCGGGGGGGTGGCACAGATACGCAGTATTTT	CASSQGRGGGTDTQYF
-	TRBV11-2	once	TRBJ1-1	TGTGCCAGCAGCGGAGAAATATGGAAAGCTTTCTTT	CASSGEIWKAFF
-	TRBV5-1	-	TRBJ2-5	TGCGCCAGCAGCTCCGCAGGGACTCGACAAGAGACCCAGTACTTC	CASSSAGTRQETQYF
TRBD1	TRBV28	-	TRBJ2-7	TGTGCCAGCAGCCTAACCCTGAGGGGACAGGGAAAAAAGCAGTACTTC	CASSLTLRGQGKKQYF